Each of the 18 T cell receptor beta chains below was sequenced from the same sample in a study of cytomegalovirus exposure and HLA in healthy donors (dated by TCRdb to about 2017). Preparation of the library involved the immunoSEQ multiplex PCR assay. For the multiplex PCR, a mixture combining 60 forward primers for TCR Vbeta segments and 13 reverse primers for TCR Jbeta segments was used. Not all clones reach the TCRdb copy of this immuneACCESS table, which keeps in-frame sequences only. Checked studies attribute under half of the gap to unresolved V genes and leave the rest unexplained. The table for this sample shows tens of thousands of clones. The ten largest clonotypes hold approximately 2.4% of the sample. Sequenced sample: PBMCs. These receptors all stem from a female donor in good health and CMV-seronegative.

V usage is TRBV4-2 and J usage is TRBJ2-3; 11 bases align to TRBD2. The junction had 13 bases not matched to a gene; V was cut back by 0 bases and J by 5 bases. Germline CDR1 is LGHNA and CDR2 is YNFKEQ. There are 19 residues in the CDR3. This CDR3 is CASSQDGIAGGPEKDTQYF. In nucleotides, the CDR3 is TGTGCCAGCAGCCAAGATGGGATAGCGGGGGGGCCGGAGAAAGATACGCAGTATTTT.

V gene TRBV7-6 combines with J gene TRBJ2-7; no firm D call. Per germline, CDR1 SGHVS and CDR2 FNYEAQ. V lost 5 bases and J 0 bases, leaving 5 bases between the germline ends. The CDR3 totals 12 residues. CDR3 in DNA: TGTGCCAGCAGCCACTCCTCCTACGAGCAGTACTTC. This translates into CASSHSSYEQYF.

The CDR3: CASSLGGGTEAFF. CDR3 DNA sequence: TGTGCCAGCAGCTTGGGGGGGGGCACTGAAGCTTTCTTT. The chain recombines TRBV7-9 with TRBJ1-1, with D perhaps TRBD1 (5 bases). CDR1 is SEHNR, CDR2 FQNEAQ, per germline (reference sequence). Trimming cost V 3 bases and J 4 bases, with 9 bases left between them. This CDR3 comprises 13 residues.

The chain is built from TRBV29-1 and TRBJ2-7, with 10 bases matching TRBD1. V dropped 4 bases and J dropped 2; count of bases not matched to a gene: 5. From germline, CDR1 is SQVTM and CDR2 ANQGSEA. This CDR3 spans 14 amino acids. CDR3 sequence (DNA): TGCAGCGTTGTTAGGGGGACAGGGGCCTACGAGCAGTACTTC. This sequence encodes CSVVRGTGAYEQYF.

In nucleotides, the CDR3 is TGTGCCAGCAGCCGGCGGCAAGGGAGACTAGAGGTAGCCTACGAGCAGTACTTC. It is translated as CASSRRQGRLEVAYEQYF. This chain uses TRBV7-8 with TRBJ2-7; D perhaps matches TRBD2 (6 bases). Trimming cost V 5 bases and J 2 bases, with 25 bases left between them. The CDR3 runs to 18 residues. Looked up from germline, CDR1 is SGHVS and CDR2 is FQNEAQ.

The rearrangement joins TRBV7-9 to TRBJ2-7, with D perhaps matching TRBD2 (7 bases). CDR1 is SEHNR and CDR2 is FQNEAQ in the germline V gene (reference sequence). Trimming took off 5 bases at V and 6 bases at J, with 20 bases between the two ends. The CDR3 is made up of 15 amino acids. The CDR3 loop is CASSDGGGHLGEQYF. The CDR3, as DNA: TGTGCCAGCAGCGATGGGGGGGGACATCTCGGCGAGCAGTACTTC.

The chain carries TRBV5-1 and TRBJ1-5, with D hard to call. V dropped 0 bases and J dropped 5 bases, with 12 bases sitting between them. CDR1 SGHRS and CDR2 YFSETQ come from the germline V gene. The CDR3 extends over 15 amino acids. This CDR3 reads CASSLAVVRYQPQHF. Written as DNA, the CDR3 is TGCGCCAGCAGCTTGGCCGTTGTCAGATATCAGCCCCAGCATTTT.

The V gene is TRBV7-9, the J gene TRBJ2-3; the match to TRBD2 covers 7 bases. This CDR3 has 13 residues. Trimming cost V 0 bases and J 11 bases; bases outside gene matches: 5. Germline values: CDR1 SEHNR, CDR2 FQNEAQ (reference sequence). CDR3 amino acids: CASSLASSGKQYF. The CDR3 DNA reads TGTGCCAGCAGCTTAGCTTCTAGCGGAAAGCAGTATTTT.

The chain is built from TRBV11-3 and TRBJ2-1; 10 bases are shared with TRBD1. J gave up 2 bases and V 5 bases, and 3 bases lay outside the gene matches. Germline CDR1 is SGHNT and CDR2 is YENEEA. This CDR3 comprises 15 residues. The CDR3 DNA reads TGTGCCAGCAGCATGGGACAGGGGACCTACAATGAGCAGTTCTTC. This sequence encodes CASSMGQGTYNEQFF. Filled out from reference TRBV11-3 and TRBJ2-1, the complete variable domain reads EAGVVQSPRYKIIEKKQPVAFWCNPISGHNTLYWYLQNLGQGPELLIRYENEEAVDDSQLPKDRFSAERLKGVDSTLKIQPAELGDSAVYLCASSMGQGTYNEQFFGPGTRLTVL.

V usage is TRBV6-6 and J usage is TRBJ1-2; 9 positions agree with TRBD1. Germline CDR1 is MNHNY and CDR2 is SVGAGI (reference sequence). This CDR3 region has 15 residues. V lost 6 bases to trimming and J lost 3 bases; unmatched junction nucleotides: 8. The CDR3 spells CASSPGQGTDYGYTF. The DNA for the CDR3 is TGTGCCAGCAGCCCCGGACAGGGGACTGACTATGGCTACACCTTC.

V usage is TRBV6-6 and J usage is TRBJ1-1, with unresolved D. Looked up from germline, CDR1 is MNHNY and CDR2 is SVGAGI (reference sequence). V lost 3 bases to trimming and J lost 1 base, with 6 bases between them. The CDR3 has 13 amino acids. The CDR3 region is CASSYRGNTEAFF. As DNA, the CDR3 is TGTGCCAGCAGTTATCGGGGGAACACTGAAGCTTTCTTT.

This rearrangement joins TRBV7-8 to TRBJ1-2, with 7 bases that match TRBD1. CDR1 is SGHVS and CDR2 is FQNEAQ in the germline V gene. This CDR3 spans 12 amino acids. After removal of 11 bases from V and 3 bases from J, the junction contained 6 bases not matched to a gene. DNA for the CDR3: TGTGCCGCCGGCAGGGGGGACTATGGCTACACCTTC. Amino acids: CAAGRGDYGYTF.

This chain links TRBV19 with TRBJ1-1; perhaps TRBD1 as D (5 bases). The V end was cut by 5 bases, the J end by 5 bases, with 18 bases between. CDR1 and CDR2 from the germline V gene are LNHDA and SQIVND (reference sequence). There are 15 residues in the CDR3. Here the CDR3 DNA reads TGTGCCAGTAGTTCATTCCTCGGGCAGGGTACTGAAGCTTTCTTT. It specifies CASSSFLGQGTEAFF.

The chain couples TRBV6-5 to TRBJ1-1; a weak D match, TRBD1 (6 bases). V lost 6 bases to trimming and J lost 1 base, with 12 bases between them. The CDR3 covers 14 residues. Looked up from germline, CDR1 is MNHEY and CDR2 is SVGAGI. This CDR3 is CASRGQRTNTEAFF. The CDR3 DNA follows: TGTGCCAGCAGAGGACAGCGGACGAACACTGAAGCTTTCTTT.

The rearrangement uses TRBV15 and TRBJ2-3; TRBD1 aligns across 8 bases. With 1 base clipped from V and 11 bases from J, the junction kept 5 bases outside the gene matches. Germline V lookup: CDR1 LNHNV, CDR2 YYDKDF (reference sequence). The CDR3 loop spans 13 amino acids. The chain's CDR3 is CATSRVQGAQQYF. The CDR3 DNA follows: TGTGCCACCAGCAGAGTCCAGGGGGCGCAGCAGTATTTT.

The rearrangement links TRBV30 to TRBJ2-7; D may be TRBD1 (6 bases). The CDR3 spans 16 residues. Per germline, CDR1 GTSNPN and CDR2 SVGIG (reference sequence). V was cut by 2 bases and J by 3 bases, with 20 bases left in between. CDR3 sequence reads: CAWSKGVWDTVYEQYF. As DNA, the CDR3 is TGTGCCTGGAGTAAGGGAGTTTGGGACACCGTCTACGAGCAGTACTTC.

V usage is TRBV4-2 and J usage is TRBJ1-5, with D perhaps matching TRBD1 (6 bases). Germline V gene lookup returns CDR1 LGHNA and CDR2 YNFKEQ. The ends were cut back, 1 base at V and 5 bases at J, with 12 bases in the middle. The CDR3 is 15 residues long. The CDR3 DNA reads as TGTGCCAGCAGCCAAGGGCCGGACAGTCATCAGCCCCAGCATTTT. Its translation is CASSQGPDSHQPQHF.

The genes are TRBV19 and TRBJ2-1, with TRBD2 matching 7 bases. In germline, CDR1 is LNHDA, CDR2 SQIVND (reference sequence). V gave up 2 bases and J gave up 4 bases; unmatched junction bases: 11. This CDR3 contains 17 residues. In DNA, the CDR3 is TGTGCCAGTAGTATACTAGCGGAGCCCTCCTTATACAATGAGCAGTTCTTC. Amino acids: CASSILAEPSLYNEQFF.